The clone carrying this TCR beta chain was seen only a few times. These data belong to a study of response to subunit inactivated influenza vaccine. Germline CDR1 SGHDT, CDR2 YYEEEE. This CDR3 region has 15 residues. Trimming shortened V by 0 bases and J by 0 bases, and 10 bases separated the two germline ends. MiXCR was run by TCRdb on the RT-PCR reads, yielding one entry per CDR3 protein. Altogether hundreds of thousands of distinct CDR3 sequences are present, around 10% being singletons, with the ten largest covering 11%. These records were also assigned to another study, of T cells expressing NK-cell markers. From that paper: For TCR beta, cDNA was produced by 5'RACE template switching with UMIs. Sorted CD3+CD56+NKG2C+, CD3+CD56+NKG2C- and CD3+CD56-NKG2C+ T-cell subsets were beta-chain profiled. Dominant NKG2C+ clonotypes made up roughly 1.0-8% of CD8+ T cells in 5 or 6 donors. The CD3+CD56-NKG2C+ fraction of several donors was also led by these clonotypes. It is unclear if expanded NKG2C-expressing clones target HCMV antigens.

The specimen was PBMCs from blood, collected on the day of vaccination. The sequence came from a man aged 50 or older who received an inactivated influenza vaccine. The chain has TRBV5-6 and TRBJ2-7, with D possibly being TRBD1 (6 bases). CDR3 coding DNA: TGTGCCAGCAGCTTGGGTTGGGGGCCCTCCTACGAGCAGTACTTC. Amino acids: CASSLGWGPSYEQYF. The full variable domain, in which reference TRBV5-6 and TRBJ2-7 provide the parts outside the CDR3, is DAGVTQSPTHLIKTRGQQVTLRCSPKSGHDTVSWYQQALGQGPQFIFQYYEEEERQRGNFPDRFSGHQFPNYSSELNVNALLLGDSALYLCASSLGWGPSYEQYFGPGTRLTVT.